This T cell receptor beta chain appears in the sequencing data of a study of T cell repertoires in cytomegalovirus infection. MiXCR, run by TCRdb on the reads, gives a single entry per CDR3 protein. Here the sample spans 450,000 to 600,000 distinct CDR3 sequences, 11% being singletons. Germline lookup yields CDR1 SGHVS and CDR2 FQNEAQ. The CDR3 runs to 12 residues. V lost 0 bases and J 9 bases, leaving 9 bases between the germline ends. As for this clonotype: What it binds is not known.

Study-level findings and limits: Pooled public TCR beta family frequency picked out CMV carriers with the relevant HLA.

Sequencing was done on a sample of PBMCs. This chain connects TRBV7-8 to TRBJ2-7; D call uncertain. The sequence derives from a human donor in good health (CMV status not recorded). Some clones in this sample may be carry-over from other donors' samples. In nucleotides, the CDR3 is TGTGCCAGCAGCTTAGCGGAGCGCGGGCAGTACTTC. This sequence encodes CASSLAERGQYF.